This TCR beta chain was captured by sequencing in a study of CXCR3-negative and CXCR3-positive naive CD8 T cells. The libraries of TRB cDNA were prepared using 5' RACE with UMI labels. TCRdb reprocessed the 5' RACE reads, with one entry per CDR3 protein and no DNA. This listing includes 75,000 to 100,000 distinct CDR3 sequences. A word on this clonotype: Its antigen is still unknown.

The CDR3 runs to 13 residues. Looked up from germline, CDR1 is SGHNT and CDR2 is YENEEA. Whole-study findings and limits: In CXCR3-positive naive cells, the TRB CDR3s were more hydrophobic than in CXCR3-negative naive cells. Memory, not naive, CXCR3-negative and CXCR3-positive cells differed in TRBV-TRBJ usage.

Sequenced sample: naive CXCR3+ CD8+ T cells from blood. Subset: CD45RO-CCR7+CD27+CD95- naive CD8+ T cells expressing CXCR3 (TNR3+). The V gene is TRBV11-3, the J gene TRBJ2-3. The sequence derives from a human donor in good health. Some clones in this sample may be carry-over from other donors' samples. CDR3 in amino acids: CASSLYFPDTQYF. Supplemented by reference TRBV11-3 and TRBJ2-3, the full variable domain reads EAGVVQSPRYKIIEKKQPVAFWCNPISGHNTLYWYLQNLGQGPELLIRYENEEAVDDSQLPKDRFSAERLKGVDSTLKIQPAELGDSAVYLCASSLYFPDTQYFGPGTRLTVL.